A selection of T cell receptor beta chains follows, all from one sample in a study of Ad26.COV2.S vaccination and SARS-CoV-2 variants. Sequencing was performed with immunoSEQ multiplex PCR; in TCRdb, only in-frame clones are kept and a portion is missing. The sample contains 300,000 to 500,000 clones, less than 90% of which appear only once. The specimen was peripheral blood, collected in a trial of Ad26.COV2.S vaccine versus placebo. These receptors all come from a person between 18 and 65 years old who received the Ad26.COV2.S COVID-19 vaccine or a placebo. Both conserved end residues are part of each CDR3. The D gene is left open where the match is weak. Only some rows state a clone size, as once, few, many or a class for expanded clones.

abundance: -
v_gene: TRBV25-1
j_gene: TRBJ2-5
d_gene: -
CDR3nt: TGTGCCAGCAGTGAGGCACAGGTCGTATCCCAGTACTTC
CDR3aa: CASSEAQVVSQYF

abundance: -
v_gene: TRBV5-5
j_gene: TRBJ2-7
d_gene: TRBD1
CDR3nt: TGTGCCAGCAGCTTTATGACAGGGCTATCCTACGAGCAGTACTTC
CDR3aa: CASSFMTGLSYEQYF

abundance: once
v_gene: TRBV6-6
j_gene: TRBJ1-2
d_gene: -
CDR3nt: TGTGCCAGCAGTTACCCCCCCCCACAGGGCGGCTATGGCTACACCTTC
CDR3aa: CASSYPPPQGGYGYTF

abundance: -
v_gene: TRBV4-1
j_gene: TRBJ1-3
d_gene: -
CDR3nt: TGCGCCAGCAGCCAAGAGGCTCCGGGATCAGCAGGAAACACCATATATTTT
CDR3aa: CASSQEAPGSAGNTIYF

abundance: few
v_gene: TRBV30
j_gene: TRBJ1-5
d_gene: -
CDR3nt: TGTGCCTGGAGTGTTTCGGGATTTGGGGGGCGGGTTTCGGCCCAGCATTTT
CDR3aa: CAWSVSGFGGRVSAQHF

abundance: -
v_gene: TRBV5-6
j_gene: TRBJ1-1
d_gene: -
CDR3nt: TGTGCCAGCAGCTTTATGCGGGGCCCGAACACTGAAGCTTTCTTT
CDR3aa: CASSFMRGPNTEAFF

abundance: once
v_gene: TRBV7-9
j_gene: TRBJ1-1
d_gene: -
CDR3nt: TGTGCCAGCAGCCGACCCCCTAGGGAGCCGGCGGGGAACACTGAAGCTTTCTTT
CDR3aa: CASSRPPREPAGNTEAFF

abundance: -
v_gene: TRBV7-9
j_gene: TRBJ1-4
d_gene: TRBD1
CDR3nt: TGTGCCAGCAGCTCCTGGACAGGCGGTTATGAAAAACTGTTTTTT
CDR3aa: CASSSWTGGYEKLFF

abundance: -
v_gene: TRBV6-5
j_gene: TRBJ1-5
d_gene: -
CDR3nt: TGTGCCAGCAAAGGTTTAGGCAATCAGCCCCAGCATTTT
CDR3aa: CASKGLGNQPQHF

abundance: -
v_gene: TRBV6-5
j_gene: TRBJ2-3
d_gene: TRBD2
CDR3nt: TGTGCCAGCCTCTGGAGCGGGGGGGCCACAGATACGCAGTATTTT
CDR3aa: CASLWSGGATDTQYF

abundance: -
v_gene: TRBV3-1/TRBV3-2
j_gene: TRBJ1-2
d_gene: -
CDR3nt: TGTGCCAGCAGCCAGCGGGGCTCCGTCTATGGCTACACCTTC
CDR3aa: CASSQRGSVYGYTF

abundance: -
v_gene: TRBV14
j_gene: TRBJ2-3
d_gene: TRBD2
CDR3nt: TGTGCCAGCAGCCAGTGGGGCGGGGGGACGACAGATACGCAGTATTTT
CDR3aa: CASSQWGGGTTDTQYF

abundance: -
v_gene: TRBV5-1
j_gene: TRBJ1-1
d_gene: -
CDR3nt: TGCGCCAGCAGCTTGGGGGCAGGGTGGGACACTGAAGCTTTCTTT
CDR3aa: CASSLGAGWDTEAFF

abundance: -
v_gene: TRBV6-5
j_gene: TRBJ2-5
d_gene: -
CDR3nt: TGTGCCAGCTGGCGGGCCGCACAAGAGACCCAGTACTTC
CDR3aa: CASWRAAQETQYF

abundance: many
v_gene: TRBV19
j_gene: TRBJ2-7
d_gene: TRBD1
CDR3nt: TGTGCCAGTAGTCTTCGGGGACAGGGGAACTACGAGCAGTACTTC
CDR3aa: CASSLRGQGNYEQYF

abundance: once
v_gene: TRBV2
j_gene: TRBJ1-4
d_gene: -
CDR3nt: TGTGCCAGCAGTGAAGACAATGGGGTGAAAGAAAAACTGTTTTTT
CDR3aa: CASSEDNGVKEKLFF

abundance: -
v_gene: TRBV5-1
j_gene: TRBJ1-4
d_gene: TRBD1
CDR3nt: TGCGCCAGCAGCTCCCGACAGGGGTTCGAACTGTTTTTT
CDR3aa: CASSSRQGFELFF

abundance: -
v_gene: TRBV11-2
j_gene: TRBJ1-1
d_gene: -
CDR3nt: TGTGCCAGCAGCTACCTCACCATCACTAAGAACACTGAAGCTTTCTTT
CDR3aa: CASSYLTITKNTEAFF

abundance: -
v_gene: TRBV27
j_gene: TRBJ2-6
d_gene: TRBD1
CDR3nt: TGTGCCAGCTGGACAGGGGCCGGGGCCAACGTCCTGACTTTC
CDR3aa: CASWTGAGANVLTF

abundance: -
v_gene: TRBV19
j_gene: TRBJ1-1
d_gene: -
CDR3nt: TGTGCCAGTACTTGGGGTTTGAACACTGAAGCTTTCTTT
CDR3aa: CASTWGLNTEAFF

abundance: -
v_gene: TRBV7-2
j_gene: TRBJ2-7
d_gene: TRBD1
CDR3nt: TGTGCCAGCAGCTTAGAGACAGGGGGACCCTACGAGCAGTACTTC
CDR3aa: CASSLETGGPYEQYF

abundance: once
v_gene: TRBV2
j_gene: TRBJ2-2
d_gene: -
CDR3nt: TGTGCCAGCAAGGGGAACACCGGGGAGCTGTTTTTT
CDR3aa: CASKGNTGELFF